Shown below are 23 T cell receptor beta chains from a single sample sequenced in a study of PD-1 and CTLA-4 blockade in melanoma. Generated by immunoSEQ multiplex PCR, the TCRdb table keeps only in-frame clones and is missing some. The sample has some 33,000 clones; about 88% are singletons. The material sequenced was CD8+ T cells from peripheral blood, taken from a patient given anti-PD-1 treatment. These receptors all stem from a human donor with melanoma.

This sequence joins TRBV28 and TRBJ1-1, with no clear D. This CDR3 comprises 11 residues. Germline V gene lookup returns CDR1 MDHEN and CDR2 SYDVKM. The V gene lost 6 bases and the J gene lost 4 bases, with 6 bases spanning the gap. The CDR3 sequence: CASREGTEAFF. The CDR3 DNA reads TGTGCCAGCAGAGAGGGCACTGAAGCTTTCTTT.

The rearrangement links TRBV30 to TRBJ1-1; 7 bases fit TRBD1. Germline V gives CDR1 GTSNPN, CDR2 SVGIG (reference sequence). V shed 3 bases and J 6 bases; nucleotides not matched to a gene: 10. The CDR3 is made up of 14 amino acids. This CDR3 is CAWRPHRGLAEAFF. CDR3 DNA sequence: TGTGCCTGGAGGCCTCACAGGGGTCTAGCTGAAGCTTTCTTT.

The chain couples TRBV28 to TRBJ2-3, with unresolved D. Germline assignment: CDR1 MDHEN and CDR2 SYDVKM. This CDR3 comprises 16 residues. Trimming removed 7 bases at V and 0 bases at J, with 17 bases between. CDR3 in amino acids: CASTLGPVSSTDTQYF. As DNA, the CDR3 is TGTGCCAGCACCTTAGGTCCCGTATCTAGCACAGATACGCAGTATTTT.

In this sample, this clone turned up once. V is TRBV28 and J is TRBJ2-3, with 10 bases that match TRBD1. Trimming cost V 7 bases and J 3 bases; bases outside gene matches: 13. This CDR3 spans 17 amino acids. Germline lookup yields CDR1 MDHEN and CDR2 SYDVKM. The CDR3 protein is CASTGTGDPLPTDTQYF. The CDR3 DNA is TGTGCCAGCACCGGGACAGGGGATCCTCTCCCGACAGATACGCAGTATTTT.

V usage is TRBV6-1 and J usage is TRBJ1-2; 7 bases are shared with TRBD1. V lost 4 bases and J lost 8; bases outside the gene matches: 19. CDR1 and CDR2 (germline): MNHNS, SASEGT. The CDR3 loop spans 17 amino acids. The CDR3 nucleotides are TGTGCCAGCAGTGCGACATACCCTAGAGGGGGCGAGGTCGGCTACACCTTC. Protein: CASSATYPRGGEVGYTF.

The sample holds one count of this clone. The V gene is TRBV14, the J gene TRBJ2-2; tentative D call: TRBD1 (6 bases). The CDR3 is made up of 16 amino acids. Germline-derived CDR1 and CDR2 are SGHDN and FVKESK. Trimming shortened V by 0 bases and J by 2 bases, and 10 bases separated the two germline ends. Here the CDR3 reads CASSQEGRGNTGELFF. The CDR3 coding sequence is TGTGCCAGCAGCCAAGAAGGCAGGGGTAACACCGGGGAGCTGTTTTTT.

This chain links TRBV19 with TRBJ1-5, with D possibly TRBD1 on 5 matching bases. The germline V gene encodes CDR1 LNHDA and CDR2 SQIVND (reference sequence). The CDR3 length is 14 residues. V dropped 4 bases and J dropped 5 bases, with 12 bases sitting between them. The CDR3 bases are TGTGCCAGTAGTACTCGGGACGGTTATCAGCCCCAGCATTTT. This translates into CASSTRDGYQPQHF.

In nucleotides, the CDR3 is TGTGCCAGCAGCTTCGGGACTGCCGCCCCCGAGCAGTACTTC. Translating gives CASSFGTAAPEQYF. The V and J genes are TRBV5-6 and TRBJ2-7; possibly TRBD2 for D (6 bases). The CDR3 is 14 residues long. V shed 2 bases and J shed 6 bases, with 15 bases lying between them. The V gene's germline CDR1 is SGHDT and CDR2 YYEEEE.

This clone was counted a single time. The chain employs TRBV14 and TRBJ1-4; no clear D gene. The CDR3 spans 13 residues. Trimming took off 1 base at V and 14 bases at J, with 14 bases between the two ends. CDR1 is SGHDN, CDR2 FVKESK, per germline. CDR3: CASSQVPIEGLFF. The DNA of the CDR3 is TGTGCCAGCAGCCAAGTCCCTATAGAAGGGCTGTTTTTT.

CDR3 residues: CASSSGQGVSYEQYF. The CDR3 region has the DNA TGTGCCAGCAGCTCGGGACAGGGGGTTTCCTACGAGCAGTACTTC. The chain links TRBV5-4 to TRBJ2-7; 11 positions match TRBD1. This CDR3 is built from 15 residues. Germline V gene sequence: CDR1 SGHNT, CDR2 YYREEE (reference sequence). Germline trimming cut 3 bases from V and 1 base from J; bases unmatched to any gene: 3. Based on the CDR3 plus reference TRBV5-4 and TRBJ2-7, the full variable domain is ETGVTQSPTHLIKTRGQQVTLRCSSQSGHNTVSWYQQALGQGPQFIFQYYREEENGRGNFPPRFSGLQFPNYSSELNVNALELDDSALYLCASSSGQGVSYEQYFGPGTRLTVT.

This clone was counted between two and nine times. The rearrangement uses TRBV9 and TRBJ1-6, with a tentative D call TRBD1 (6 bases). Trimming removed 3 bases at V and 10 bases at J, with 17 bases between. This CDR3 is built from 15 residues. Germline V gives CDR1 SGDLS, CDR2 YYNGEE. This chain's CDR3 is CASSDTGAVNSPLHF. The CDR3 nucleotides are TGTGCCAGCAGCGACACGGGGGCGGTAAACTCACCCCTCCACTTT.

V and J are TRBV3-1 (or the pseudogene TRBV3-2) and TRBJ1-1; D perhaps matches TRBD1 (6 bases). Trimming pared 1 base from V and 2 bases from J, leaving 14 bases between. Germline V CDR1 and CDR2: LGHDT, YNNKEL (reference sequence). This CDR3 is built from 16 residues. CDR3 amino acids: CASSQVRTVGNTEAFF. The CDR3 region has the DNA TGTGCCAGCAGCCAAGTGCGGACAGTAGGAAACACTGAAGCTTTCTTT.

The gene calls are TRBV7-9 and TRBJ2-2; 7 bases align to TRBD1. The J segment lost 6 bases and the V segment lost 7 bases, leaving 8 bases of the junction unmatched. The V gene's germline CDR1 is SEHNR and CDR2 FQNEAQ (reference sequence). The CDR3 covers 14 residues. CDR3 residues: CASTLTGLAGELFF. CDR3 nucleotide sequence: TGTGCCAGCACCCTGACAGGGCTCGCCGGGGAGCTGTTTTTT. Based on the CDR3 plus reference TRBV7-9 and TRBJ2-2, the full variable domain is DTGVSQNPRHKITKRGQNVTFRCDPISEHNRLYWYRQTLGQGPEFLTYFQNEAQLEKSRLLSDRFSAERPKGSFSTLEIQRTEQGDSAMYLCASTLTGLAGELFFGEGSRLTVL.

This clone has only a few counts. The chain employs TRBV7-2 and TRBJ2-3; 11 bases align to TRBD2. The CDR3 length is 15 residues. Germline values: CDR1 SGHTA, CDR2 FQGNSA. V lost 5 bases and J lost 6; bases outside the gene matches: 7. The CDR3 DNA is TGTGCCAGCAGCCGTAGCGGGGGGGCCGGGGATACGCAGTATTTT. Protein sequence: CASSRSGGAGDTQYF.

The chain has TRBV28 and TRBJ1-6, with D maybe TRBD1 (6 bases). The CDR3 sequence is 14 residues long. Looked up from germline, CDR1 is MDHEN and CDR2 is SYDVKM. The V end lost 6 bases, the J end lost 8 bases, and 14 bases lay between the germline ends. The CDR3 loop reads CASRPSDSDSPLHF. CDR3 sequence (DNA): TGTGCCAGCAGGCCTTCGGACAGTGATTCACCCCTCCACTTT.

The chain recombines TRBV5-8 with TRBJ2-3; D may be TRBD1 (6 bases). Germline V lookup: CDR1 SGHTS, CDR2 YDEGEE. This CDR3 region has 13 residues. V was pared by 4 bases and J by 6 bases, with 12 bases between. The CDR3 DNA reads as TGTGCCAGCAGCATTACAGGGTCCGATACGCAGTATTTT. Its translation: CASSITGSDTQYF.

This clone turned up a few times. V is TRBV9 and J is TRBJ1-1; 7 nucleotides agree with TRBD1. This CDR3 has 18 residues. V was clipped by 4 bases and J by 3 bases; unmatched bases: 18. Germline CDR1 SGDLS, CDR2 YYNGEE. The DNA of the CDR3 is TGTGCCAGCAGCCCCCATAAGGCAGGGGGAGGTATCGACACTGAAGCTTTCTTT. It encodes CASSPHKAGGGIDTEAFF.

The rearrangement joins TRBV9 to TRBJ2-3; TRBD1 agrees at 7 bases. The CDR3 contains 15 residues. Germline lookup yields CDR1 SGDLS and CDR2 YYNGEE. V was pared by 2 bases and J by 3 bases, with 6 bases of the junction left unmatched. This CDR3 is CASSVEGAPTDTQYF. Written as DNA, the CDR3 is TGTGCCAGCAGCGTTGAGGGGGCGCCGACAGATACGCAGTATTTT.

This clone was seen a few times. This rearrangement joins TRBV13 to TRBJ1-5; a possible D gene is TRBD1 (5 bases). The CDR3 totals 19 residues. V lost 0 bases to trimming and J lost 0 bases, with 18 bases between them. Germline V lookup: CDR1 PRHDT, CDR2 FYEKMQ (reference sequence). The CDR3 DNA reads TGTGCCAGCAGCTTAGGCAGGGTCCCCGGGCCCTATAGCAATCAGCCCCAGCATTTT. This encodes CASSLGRVPGPYSNQPQHF.

The rearrangement joins TRBV6-6 to TRBJ2-5, with a possible D match to TRBD2 (6 bases). V gave up 5 bases and J gave up 1 base, with 20 bases separating them. Germline V gene sequence: CDR1 MNHNY, CDR2 SVGAGI (reference sequence). The CDR3 consists of 17 residues. As DNA, the CDR3 is TGTGCCAGCAGTCTCTATGAGGGACTGGCAAGCCAAGAGACCCAGTACTTC. Its protein is CASSLYEGLASQETQYF.

This rearrangement joins TRBV5-4 to TRBJ1-2; the match to TRBD1 covers 9 bases. V shed 3 bases and J 5 bases; nucleotides not matched to a gene: 5. From germline, CDR1 is SGHNT and CDR2 YYREEE (reference sequence). The CDR3 spans 14 residues. CDR3 protein: CASSSSGTGYGYTF. The CDR3 DNA is TGTGCCAGCAGCTCCTCCGGGACAGGGTATGGCTACACCTTC.

The V call is TRBV3-1 (or the pseudogene TRBV3-2), the J call TRBJ1-1; no clear D. Per the germline V gene, CDR1 is LGHDT and CDR2 is YNNKEL (reference sequence). Trimming shortened V by 0 bases and J by 3 bases, and 11 bases separated the two germline ends. This CDR3 has 15 residues. The CDR3 is CASSQDPAVYTEAFF. The CDR3 nucleotides are TGTGCCAGCAGCCAAGATCCGGCAGTGTACACTGAAGCTTTCTTT.

The CDR3 sequence is CASSLKRGGTEHNQPQHF. Here the CDR3 DNA reads TGTGCCAGCAGCTTAAAGAGAGGAGGGACAGAGCACAATCAGCCCCAGCATTTT. The rearrangement links TRBV11-2 to TRBJ1-5, with 7 bases lining up with TRBD1. Germline CDR1 and CDR2: SGHAT and FQNNGV. V shed 2 bases, J shed 3 bases, and the junction held 13 bases outside the gene matches. There are 18 residues in the CDR3.